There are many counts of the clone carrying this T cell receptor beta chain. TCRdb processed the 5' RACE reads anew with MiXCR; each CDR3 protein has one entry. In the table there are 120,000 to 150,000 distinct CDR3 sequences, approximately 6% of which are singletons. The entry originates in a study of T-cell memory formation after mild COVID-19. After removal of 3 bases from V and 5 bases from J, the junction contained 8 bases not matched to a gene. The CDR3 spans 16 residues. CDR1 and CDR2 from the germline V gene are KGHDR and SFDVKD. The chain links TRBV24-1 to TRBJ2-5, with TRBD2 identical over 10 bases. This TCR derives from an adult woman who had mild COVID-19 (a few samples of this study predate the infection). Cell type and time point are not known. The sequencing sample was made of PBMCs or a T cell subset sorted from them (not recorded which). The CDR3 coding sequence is TGTGCCACCAGTGATGGGACTAGCGCCACCTCGGAGACCCAGTACTTC. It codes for CATSDGTSATSETQYF.